This T cell receptor beta chain was obtained from a study of blood T cell repertoires in COVID-19. Background on the study: The analysed material was cDNA or gDNA that came from T cells, B-cell-depleted T cells, or PBMCs.

Original methodology: The assay estimated nucleated cells by amplifying reference gene primers. Profiled with immunoSEQ multiplex PCR; TCRdb holds only in-frame clones, not every one. From that table come the V and J calls and clone size; the DNA was used to work out D and trimming. This sample has some 370,000 clones, with 80% to 85% found just once. Participants, about 18 to 90 years old, spanned under 25 US areas. Allocation to cohorts depended on clinical history reported by the participants. Germline V lookup: CDR1 SGHNT, CDR2 YYREEE (reference sequence). CDR3 size: 15 residues. After removal of 4 bases from V and 5 bases from J, the junction contained 6 bases not matched to a gene.

The source is a woman between 50 and 59 years old who had recovered from COVID-19. The chain employs TRBV5-4 and TRBJ2-1, with TRBD2 matching 10 bases. The sample was PBMCs or T cells enriched from blood (not recorded which). CDR3 region: CASSRASGGDNEQFF. The CDR3 bases are TGTGCCAGCAGCCGTGCTAGCGGGGGAGACAATGAGCAGTTCTTC. The whole variable domain, filled in from reference TRBV5-4 and TRBJ2-1, reads ETGVTQSPTHLIKTRGQQVTLRCSSQSGHNTVSWYQQALGQGPQFIFQYYREEENGRGNFPPRFSGLQFPNYSSELNVNALELDDSALYLCASSRASGGDNEQFFGPGTRLTVL.